This T cell receptor beta chain came from a study of control samples from healthy donors and cancer patients (dated by TCRdb to the early 2020s). The library was produced with the immunoSEQ multiplex PCR assay. In TCRdb, the immuneACCESS table is reduced to in-frame sequences with V and J assigned. These tables do not hold every clone; where another copy was compared, an unresolved V gene accounts for under half, and the others remain unexplained. Across this sample there are roughly 150,000 clones, with about 94% seen only once. Around 2.2% of the sample goes to the ten largest clones. Details on this clone: Its cognate antigen has yet to be identified. Qualities for individual bases were not recorded, and no much larger clone is one base off.

The receptor comes from a man aged 45-65 years in good health. Input material: blood.

The CDR3 loop reads CASSGDRGMNTEAFF. The DNA reads TGTGCCAGCAGTGGCGACAGGGGGATGAACACTGAAGCTTTCTTT. Rearrangement joined TRBV25-1 to TRBJ1-1, with 9 junctional bases fitting TRBD1. The germline V gene specifies MGHDK as CDR1 and SYGVNS as CDR2. V loses 4 bases at its end and J loses 0 bases; junction bases beyond the gene matches: 3. The CDR3 runs 15 amino acids, cysteine and phenylalanine included. The kept DNA is CDR3 alone, 45 bases in frame from the first base.